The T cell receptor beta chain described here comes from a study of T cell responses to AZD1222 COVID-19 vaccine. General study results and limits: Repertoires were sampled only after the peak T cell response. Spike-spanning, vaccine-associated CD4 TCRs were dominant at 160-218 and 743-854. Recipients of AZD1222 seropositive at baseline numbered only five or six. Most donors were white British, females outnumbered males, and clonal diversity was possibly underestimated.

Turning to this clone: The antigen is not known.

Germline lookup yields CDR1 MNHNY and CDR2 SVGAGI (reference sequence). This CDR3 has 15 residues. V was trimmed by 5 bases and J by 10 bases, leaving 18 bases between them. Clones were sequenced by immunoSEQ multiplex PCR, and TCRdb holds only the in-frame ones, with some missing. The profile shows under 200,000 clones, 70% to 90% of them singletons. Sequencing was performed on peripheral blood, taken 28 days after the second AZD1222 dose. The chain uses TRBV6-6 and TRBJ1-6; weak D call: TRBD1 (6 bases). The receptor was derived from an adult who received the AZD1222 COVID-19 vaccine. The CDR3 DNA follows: TGTGCCAGCAGTCAGCCGACAGGAAATGACTCACCCCTCCACTTT. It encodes CASSQPTGNDSPLHF.